These 18 T cell receptor beta chains were sequenced from one sample in a study of T cell changes during pregnancy in multiple sclerosis. Here immunoSEQ multiplex PCR was the method, and the copy in TCRdb shows in-frame clones only, minus some. The data contain about 89,000 clones, over 85% of them seen just once; the ten biggest clones take up more than 1.5%. Sequenced here: peripheral blood, sampled after pregnancy. The receptor set was obtained from a female donor in good health, enrolled as a control in a pregnancy study.

The chain combines TRBV5-5 with TRBJ2-3; no clear D gene. Deletions cut 0 bases from V and 3 bases from J, with 14 bases between. CDR1 and CDR2 from the germline V gene are SGHKS and YYEKEE (reference sequence). CDR3 length: 16 amino acids. In nucleotides, the CDR3 is TGTGCCAGCAGCTTGGCCATTTCAAGAGATACAGATACGCAGTATTTT. Encoded protein: CASSLAISRDTDTQYF.

The rearrangement joins TRBV29-1 to TRBJ1-2; D not certain. V lost 6 bases and J 8 bases, leaving 16 bases between the germline ends. Germline assignment: CDR1 SQVTM and CDR2 ANQGSEA. CDR3 size: 12 residues. The chain's CDR3 is CSVPLGRWGYTF. CDR3 DNA: TGCAGCGTGCCACTGGGGAGATGGGGCTACACCTTC. The variable domain in full, with the rest retrieved from reference TRBV29-1 and TRBJ1-2, is SAVISQKPSRDICQRGTSLTIQCQVDSQVTMMFWYRQQPGQSLTLIATANQGSEATYESGFVIDKFPISRPNLTFSTLTVSNMSPEDSSIYLCSVPLGRWGYTFGSGTRLTVV.

The chain joins TRBV10-3 to TRBJ1-5; D is ambiguous. The CDR3 sequence is 13 residues long. Trimming left V 5 bases short and J 4 bases short, with 9 bases between. Germline CDR1 ENHRY, CDR2 SYGVKD. This CDR3 is CAISREGNQPQHF. As DNA, the CDR3 is TGTGCCATCAGTAGGGAGGGAAATCAGCCCCAGCATTTT.

The chain links TRBV28 to TRBJ2-7, with 10 bases that match TRBD1. Germline V gene lookup returns CDR1 MDHEN and CDR2 SYDVKM. CDR3 length: 17 amino acids. Trimming took 4 bases from V and 4 from J; bases not matched to a gene: 13. The CDR3 region is CASSSPLFRDRGYEQYF. The CDR3 bases are TGTGCCAGCAGTTCCCCACTCTTCCGGGACAGGGGTTACGAGCAGTACTTC.

The chain couples TRBV10-3 to TRBJ2-7; a possible D gene is TRBD2 (7 bases). Trimming removed 10 bases at V and 2 bases at J, with 12 bases between. This CDR3 region has 12 residues. In germline, CDR1 is ENHRY, CDR2 SYGVKD. The CDR3 sequence: CATGGQTYEQYF. The CDR3 DNA reads TGTGCCACCGGGGGGCAGACCTACGAGCAGTACTTC.

The chain employs TRBV7-2 and TRBJ2-1; tentatively, D is TRBD2 (6 bases). The CDR3 is made up of 11 amino acids. V lost 6 bases to trimming and J lost 10 bases, with 10 bases between them. Germline V CDR1 and CDR2: SGHTA, FQGNSA. The CDR3, as DNA: TGTGCCAGCAGTTTCGGACTAGAGCAGTTCTTC. Translation: CASSFGLEQFF.

The rearrangement uses TRBV5-4 and TRBJ2-1, with D possibly being TRBD1 (6 bases). CDR3 size: 16 residues. The germline CDR1 and CDR2 sequences are SGHNT and YYREEE (reference sequence). Trimming shortened V by 4 bases and J by 4 bases, and 18 bases separated the two germline ends. CDR3 in DNA: TGTGCCAGCAGCCCACCCCCAGGGGCCCAGTACAATGAGCAGTTCTTC. This gives the protein CASSPPPGAQYNEQFF.

The gene calls are TRBV5-1 and TRBJ2-5, with no clear D. CDR3 length: 15 amino acids. Germline assignment: CDR1 SGHRS and CDR2 YFSETQ. Trimming removed 0 bases from V and 5 bases from J, with 14 bases in between. The CDR3 loop is CASSLAGSSRETQYF. The CDR3 nucleotides read TGCGCCAGCAGCTTGGCCGGCTCTAGTCGGGAGACCCAGTACTTC.

The V call is TRBV6-1, the J call TRBJ1-1; D uncertain. The germline V and J ends were trimmed by 1 base and 0 bases, with 9 bases remaining between them. The V gene's germline CDR1 is MNHNS and CDR2 SASEGT. CDR3 length: 15 residues. The CDR3 bases are TGTGCCAGCAGTGAAGAGGAGGCAATGAACACTGAAGCTTTCTTT. This encodes CASSEEEAMNTEAFF.

This rearrangement joins TRBV19 to TRBJ2-1, with D unresolved. Germline CDR1 LNHDA, CDR2 SQIVND (reference sequence). V lost 3 bases, J lost 7 bases, and 16 bases lay in between. The CDR3 has 15 amino acids. The CDR3 bases are TGTGCCAGTAGTATTGGAGTACTTGCCTTTAATGAGCAGTTCTTC. Translating it yields CASSIGVLAFNEQFF.

This clone was seen a handful of times. The V gene is TRBV19, the J gene TRBJ1-1; no clear D. CDR1 and CDR2 from the germline V gene are LNHDA and SQIVND (reference sequence). The CDR3 has 11 amino acids. V lost 1 base to trimming and J lost 7 bases, with 4 bases between them. CDR3 residues: CASSIGVEAFF. CDR3 coding DNA: TGTGCCAGTAGTATAGGAGTTGAAGCTTTCTTT.

V is TRBV28 and J is TRBJ2-7; the match to TRBD2 covers 16 bases. CDR1 and CDR2 (germline): MDHEN, SYDVKM. The CDR3 totals 15 residues. V lost 4 bases and J lost 5; bases outside the gene matches: 2. The CDR3 DNA follows: TGTGCCAGCAGTTCCGGGACTAGCGGGAGGGACGAGCAGTACTTC. Protein sequence: CASSSGTSGRDEQYF.

The chain recombines TRBV29-1 with TRBJ2-5, with D hard to call. Germline V gene lookup returns CDR1 SQVTM and CDR2 ANQGSEA. V dropped 3 bases and J dropped 1 base, with 6 bases sitting between them. The CDR3 sequence is 12 residues long. This CDR3 is CSVDSLQETQYF. CDR3 in DNA: TGCAGCGTTGATTCCCTCCAAGAGACCCAGTACTTC.

The J gene is TRBJ2-7, the V gene TRBV5-1; 7 bases agree with TRBD1. Germline V gene data show CDR1 as SGHRS and CDR2 as YFSETQ. This CDR3 spans 16 amino acids. V lost 4 bases to trimming and J lost 6 bases; unmatched junction nucleotides: 16. The CDR3 region has the DNA TGCGCCAGCAGCCCAACCCTAGGAACAGGGGATGGCGAGCAGTACTTC. The encoded protein is CASSPTLGTGDGEQYF. The entire variable domain, with the rest obtained from reference TRBV5-1 and TRBJ2-7, is as follows: KAGVTQTPRYLIKTRGQQVTLSCSPISGHRSVSWYQQTPGQGLQFLFEYFSETQRNKGNFPGRFSGRQFSNSRSEMNVSTLELGDSALYLCASSPTLGTGDGEQYFGPGTRLTVT.

Here the CDR3 reads CASSPQGAALTDEQYF. The DNA of the CDR3 is TGTGCCAGCAGTCCCCAGGGGGCAGCCCTAACAGACGAGCAGTACTTC. This chain joins TRBV27 and TRBJ2-7; 8 bases line up with TRBD1. J was trimmed by 5 bases and V by 5 bases; bases with no gene match: 14. This CDR3 has 16 residues. Germline CDR1 reads MNHEY; CDR2 reads SMNVEV (reference sequence).

This chain uses TRBV2 with TRBJ1-1, with 8 bases aligning to TRBD1. Germline CDR1 SNHLY, CDR2 FYNNEI. Trimming took 7 bases from V and 5 from J; bases not matched to a gene: 6. This CDR3 contains 13 residues. The CDR3 coding sequence is TGTGCCAGCACCCAGGGGGCCAGGACTGAAGCTTTCTTT. Translating it yields CASTQGARTEAFF.

The rearrangement joins TRBV29-1 to TRBJ2-7; unclear D gene. Germline lookup yields CDR1 SQVTM and CDR2 ANQGSEA. CDR3 length: 13 amino acids. The V end lost 6 bases, the J end lost 0 bases, and 12 bases lay between the germline ends. DNA for the CDR3: TGCAGCGTCTCAGTTGCCAGCTCCTACGAGCAGTACTTC. Translation gives CSVSVASSYEQYF.

Here the CDR3 DNA reads TGTGCCAGCGGAAAGACAGCCCAAGAGACCCAGTACTTC. Protein: CASGKTAQETQYF. The chain carries TRBV28 and TRBJ2-5, with D possibly TRBD1 on 5 matching bases. Per the germline V gene, CDR1 is MDHEN and CDR2 is SYDVKM. Trimming took 8 bases from V and 1 from J, leaving 11 bases between them. This CDR3 has 13 amino acids. The variable domain in full, with the rest retrieved from reference TRBV28 and TRBJ2-5, is DVKVTQSSRYLVKRTGEKVFLECVQDMDHENMFWYRQDPGLGLRLIYFSYDVKMKEKGDIPEGYSVSREKKERFSLILESASTNQTSMYLCASGKTAQETQYFGPGTRLLVL.